This passage covers 23 T cell receptor beta chains from one sample sequenced in a study of identical twins. TCRdb reprocessed the 5' RACE reads with MiXCR, giving one entry per CDR3 protein. The sample shows roughly 1,500,000 distinct CDR3 sequences, less than 40% of them seen only once. Sequences were obtained from cord blood. Every receptor here comes from a newborn girl in good health.

Here the CDR3 reads CASSLYWDPYNSPLHF. The CDR3 DNA reads TGTGCCAGCAGCTTGTATTGGGACCCCTATAATTCACCCCTCCACTTT. The chain uses TRBV5-5 and TRBJ1-6, with a weak D call TRBD1 (5 bases). The germline V and J ends were trimmed by 1 base and 2 bases, with 10 bases remaining between them. Looked up from germline, CDR1 is SGHKS and CDR2 is YYEKEE (reference sequence). The CDR3 length is 16 residues.

This clonotype has more than one count but fewer than ten. V is TRBV27 and J is TRBJ2-7, with TRBD2 identical over 7 bases. The V gene's germline CDR1 is MNHEY and CDR2 SMNVEV (reference sequence). V shed 3 bases and J 3 bases; nucleotides not matched to a gene: 2. The CDR3 runs 13 residues. CDR3 DNA: TGTGCCAGCAGTTTTGCTAGCGGCTACGAGCAGTACTTC. Protein sequence: CASSFASGYEQYF.

This clonotype has a handful of counts. The chain uses TRBV12-3 or TRBV12-4 and TRBJ1-1; the D gene is possibly TRBD1 (6 bases). The germline V and J ends were trimmed by 3 bases and 1 base, with 9 bases remaining between them. CDR3 length equals 14 residues. CDR3 sequence reads: CASSFRTENTEAFF. The CDR3 nucleotides read TGTGCCAGCAGTTTCCGGACAGAGAACACTGAAGCTTTCTTT.

The chain is built from TRBV10-3 and TRBJ2-5; D not resolved. The length of the CDR3 is 16 residues. The V end lost 3 bases, the J end lost 1 base, and 15 bases lay between the germline ends. The germline V gene has CDR1 ENHRY and CDR2 SYGVKD. The CDR3 loop reads CAISDEVAGGQETQYF. CDR3 sequence (DNA): TGTGCCATCAGTGATGAGGTGGCAGGCGGCCAAGAGACCCAGTACTTC.

The chain is built from TRBV24-1 and TRBJ2-4; TRBD2 matches at 7 bases. With 3 bases clipped from V and 6 bases from J, the junction kept 7 bases outside the gene matches. The CDR3 runs to 15 residues. Germline CDR1 is KGHDR and CDR2 is SFDVKD. This CDR3 is CATSDPQGGANIQYF. As DNA, the CDR3 is TGTGCCACCAGTGATCCCCAGGGAGGGGCAAACATTCAGTACTTC.

A few counts support this clonotype. This chain links TRBV20-1 with TRBJ1-1; tentative D call: TRBD1 (5 bases). Per the germline V gene, CDR1 is DFQATT and CDR2 is SNEGSKA (reference sequence). Trimming stripped 2 bases from V and 1 base from J, with 11 bases between. This CDR3 is 14 amino acids long. This CDR3 reads CSARLTASNTEAFF. The CDR3 DNA reads as TGCAGTGCTAGATTGACAGCCTCGAACACTGAAGCTTTCTTT.

The rearrangement joins TRBV20-1 to TRBJ1-5; 7 nucleotides align to TRBD1. Looked up from germline, CDR1 is DFQATT and CDR2 is SNEGSKA (reference sequence). The CDR3 is 18 amino acids. Germline trimming cut 6 bases from V and 0 bases from J; bases unmatched to any gene: 17. CDR3 sequence (DNA): TGCAGTGCGAGCGGGACAGTCGGTATGCCTTATAGCAATCAGCCCCAGCATTTT. It codes for CSASGTVGMPYSNQPQHF.

This chain connects TRBV4-2 to TRBJ1-1; possibly TRBD1 for D (6 bases). CDR1 and CDR2 from the germline V gene are LGHNA and YNFKEQ. V was clipped by 4 bases and J by 5 bases, with 14 bases between them. This CDR3 comprises 14 residues. The CDR3: CASSPKAGETEAFF. CDR3 coding DNA: TGTGCCAGCAGCCCGAAGGCAGGGGAGACTGAAGCTTTCTTT.

This sequence joins TRBV6-1 and TRBJ1-4; D might be TRBD1 (6 bases). In germline, CDR1 is MNHNS, CDR2 SASEGT. The CDR3 is made up of 15 amino acids. Trimming removed 1 base from V and 8 bases from J, with 14 bases in between. CDR3 sequence (DNA): TGTGCCAGCAGTGAAGAATTTTGGGGGCCCGAAAAACTGTTTTTT. It encodes CASSEEFWGPEKLFF.

The chain links TRBV20-1 to TRBJ2-7; 7 bases align to TRBD2. Germline lookup yields CDR1 DFQATT and CDR2 SNEGSKA (reference sequence). The CDR3 covers 13 residues. CDR3 in DNA: TGCGGTACGACCGGGACTACGGACTACGAGCAGTACTTC. It specifies CGTTGTTDYEQYF.

The chain has TRBV20-1 and TRBJ2-1; D remains ambiguous. The CDR3 sequence is 13 residues long. Trimming removed 7 bases from V and 2 bases from J, with 12 bases in between. Germline-derived CDR1 and CDR2 are DFQATT and SNEGSKA (reference sequence). The CDR3 DNA reads TGCAGTGTTAACAAATTAGCCTACAATGAGCAGTTCTTC. This gives the protein CSVNKLAYNEQFF.

The chain has TRBV20-1 and TRBJ2-3, with D possibly being TRBD1 (5 bases). The germline V gene has CDR1 DFQATT and CDR2 SNEGSKA (reference sequence). The CDR3 loop spans 15 amino acids. V was pared by 2 bases and J by 3 bases, with 15 bases between. CDR3 bases: TGCAGTGCTAGACAGGGCCGGGTGGTGACAGATACGCAGTATTTT. Translating it yields CSARQGRVVTDTQYF.

This clonotype was detected only a few times. This chain uses TRBV5-1 with TRBJ2-1, with TRBD2 matching over 8 bases. Germline V lookup: CDR1 SGHRS, CDR2 YFSETQ. The CDR3 extends over 18 amino acids. The trim removed 3 bases at V and 0 bases at J, leaving 11 bases unmatched. CDR3: CASSSRPAGDRSYNEQFF. Here the CDR3 DNA reads TGCGCCAGCAGCTCGAGGCCAGCGGGGGACCGCTCCTACAATGAGCAGTTCTTC.

This clonotype has only a few counts. V is TRBV20-1 and J is TRBJ2-3, with TRBD2 matching 7 bases. The length of the CDR3 is 16 residues. V dropped 2 bases and J dropped 3; count of bases not matched to a gene: 11. Germline V gene sequence: CDR1 DFQATT, CDR2 SNEGSKA (reference sequence). CDR3 amino acids: CSARRLGRERTDTQYF. The CDR3, as DNA: TGCAGTGCTAGAAGGTTGGGGCGGGAGAGGACAGATACGCAGTATTTT.

This clonotype showed up many times. V gene TRBV18 combines with J gene TRBJ2-3, with 11 bases fitting TRBD2. Germline-derived CDR1 and CDR2 are KGHSH and LQKENI. The CDR3 has 15 residues. The junction had 5 bases not matched to a gene; V was cut back by 6 bases and J by 3 bases. The CDR3 nucleotides are TGTGCCAGCTCCCTACTAGCGGGGGAGACAGATACGCAGTATTTT. Translation: CASSLLAGETDTQYF.

This clonotype occurred a few times. This chain joins TRBV28 and TRBJ2-4; a weak D match, TRBD2 (6 bases). V was pared by 3 bases and J by 2 bases, with 17 bases between. Per germline, CDR1 MDHEN and CDR2 SYDVKM. This CDR3 contains 17 residues. CDR3 protein: CASSLPHWRATKNIQYF. The CDR3 DNA reads as TGTGCCAGCAGTTTGCCCCATTGGAGGGCTACCAAAAACATTCAGTACTTC. Full variable domain (outside the CDR3, taken from reference TRBV28 and TRBJ2-4): DVKVTQSSRYLVKRTGEKVFLECVQDMDHENMFWYRQDPGLGLRLIYFSYDVKMKEKGDIPEGYSVSREKKERFSLILESASTNQTSMYLCASSLPHWRATKNIQYFGAGTRLSVL.

The chain is built from TRBV12-3 or TRBV12-4 and TRBJ2-1, with D unclear. V was shortened by 1 base and J by 3 bases, with 10 bases between the two germline ends. The CDR3 runs to 15 residues. This CDR3 is CASSLGRTYYNEQFF. The CDR3 DNA is TGTGCCAGCAGTTTAGGGCGGACCTACTACAATGAGCAGTTCTTC.

The V call is TRBV10-3, the J call TRBJ2-3; D gene ambiguous. V lost 1 base and J 2 bases, leaving 7 bases between the germline ends. This CDR3 spans 14 amino acids. Germline values: CDR1 ENHRY, CDR2 SYGVKD. CDR3 in amino acids: CAISELDDTDTQYF. In nucleotides, the CDR3 is TGTGCCATCAGTGAGTTGGACGACACAGATACGCAGTATTTT.

In its sample, this clonotype was seen many times. This chain links TRBV6-5 with TRBJ1-2, with TRBD1 matching 8 bases. The CDR3 contains 18 residues. J lost 6 bases, V lost 3 bases, and 18 bases had no gene match. Germline loops: CDR1 MNHEY, CDR2 SVGAGI. The CDR3 nucleotides are TGTGCCAGCAGTTATATGGGCAGGGACAGGTCAGGAGCCCATGGCTACACCTTC. Translated: CASSYMGRDRSGAHGYTF.

This clonotype appeared a single time. The chain combines TRBV2 with TRBJ2-1; a weak D match, TRBD2 (5 bases). Germline-derived CDR1 and CDR2 are SNHLY and FYNNEI. V was trimmed by 6 bases and J by 12 bases, leaving 18 bases between them. CDR3 length equals 13 residues. The DNA of the CDR3 is TGTGCCAGCAGGGTAGATCGACGTCGGGGGCAGTTCTTC. It yields the protein CASRVDRRRGQFF.

This rearrangement joins TRBV6-1 to TRBJ2-3; D is unresolved. Looked up from germline, CDR1 is MNHNS and CDR2 is SASEGT. The CDR3 spans 13 residues. The V end was cut by 7 bases, the J end by 0 bases, with 8 bases between. This chain's CDR3 is CASKWASTDTQYF. The CDR3 DNA sequence: TGTGCCAGCAAGTGGGCCAGCACAGATACGCAGTATTTT.

The chain recombines TRBV18 with TRBJ1-4, with D uncertain. Trimming left V 6 bases short and J 8 bases short, with 19 bases between. Germline assignment: CDR1 KGHSH and CDR2 LQKENI. CDR3 length: 15 residues. CDR3 region: CASSTDMRRKEKLFF. The CDR3 DNA follows: TGTGCCAGCTCGACCGACATGAGGAGGAAGGAAAAACTGTTTTTT.

The rearrangement links TRBV7-8 to TRBJ2-4; 10 nucleotides agree with TRBD2. The CDR3 is 19 residues long. Germline V gives CDR1 SGHVS, CDR2 FQNEAQ. With V trimmed by 4 bases and J by 1 base, 13 bases remained unmatched. CDR3 loop: CASSSPLAGVDHAKNIQYF. The CDR3 nucleotides read TGTGCCAGCAGCTCCCCCCTAGCGGGAGTGGACCACGCCAAAAACATTCAGTACTTC.